The source of this T cell receptor (beta chain) is a study of shared T cell receptors in the human thymus. The germline CDR1 and CDR2 sequences are SGDLS and YYNGEE. The CDR3 has 16 residues. The V segment lost 0 bases and the J segment 7 bases; nucleotides outside the gene matches: 7. TCRdb keeps only in-frame clones here, not all; method: immunoSEQ multiplex PCR. The repertoire includes hundreds of thousands of clones, 70% to 80% of them detected once, and about 0.012% sits in the top ten. These same records also appear under a second study, on human thymus T cells.

This clonotype originated in a boy in the first two years of life with a congenital heart defect. The material sequenced was thymocytes. The rearrangement uses TRBV9 and TRBJ2-1; 10 nucleotides align to TRBD2. CDR3 sequence reads: CASSVAGVAGGNEQFF. CDR3 DNA: TGTGCCAGCAGCGTAGCTGGGGTAGCGGGAGGTAATGAGCAGTTCTTC.